A single count supports the clone carrying this T cell receptor (beta chain). These data come from a study of blood T cell repertoires in COVID-19. The CDR3 totals 15 residues. Germline V lookup: CDR1 DFQATT, CDR2 SNEGSKA (reference sequence). V lost 6 bases, J lost 4 bases, and 10 bases stayed unmatched. This table comes from immunoSEQ multiplex PCR, and its TCRdb copy is limited to in-frame clones, with some not included. The table has some 80,000 clones, around three quarters seen once. The specimen was peripheral blood. This chain joins TRBV20-1 and TRBJ2-1; 9 bases agree with TRBD1. The clonotype was recovered from a woman of 80 years or more with active or convalescent COVID-19. CDR3 protein: CSASGPGQGYNEQFF. The CDR3 DNA is TGCAGTGCCAGTGGGCCGGGACAGGGATACAATGAGCAGTTCTTC.